This TCR beta chain derives from a study of cytomegalovirus exposure and HLA in healthy donors. Both 60 Vbeta primers and 13 Jbeta primers went into the PCR. Only in-frame clones appear in the TCRdb table, and some are missing; sequencing was by immunoSEQ multiplex PCR. The table records fewer than 130,000 clones, over 60% of them present only once. This clonotype was obtained from a female donor in good health and CMV-seropositive. The specimen sequenced was PBMCs.

CDR3 sequence: CAWAEHPNYGYTF. The CDR3 DNA reads TGTGCCTGGGCTGAACATCCTAACTATGGCTACACCTTC. The rearrangement joins TRBV30 to TRBJ1-2, with no clear D. Trimming took off 5 bases at V and 0 bases at J, with 10 bases between the two ends. Germline V gene data show CDR1 as GTSNPN and CDR2 as SVGIG (reference sequence). The CDR3 totals 13 residues.